Listed below are T cell receptor beta chains from one sample, sequenced in a study of T cell changes during pregnancy in multiple sclerosis. The repertoire was sequenced with immunoSEQ multiplex PCR; TCRdb's copy has only in-frame clones and lacks some. The data hold 50,000 to 65,000 clones, with around 90% observed a single time. The material sequenced was CD8+ T cells from peripheral blood mononuclear cells, taken before pregnancy. These receptors were taken from a female donor with multiple sclerosis, enrolled in a pregnancy study. Both conserved end residues are part of each CDR3. Fields, in order: V gene, clone size, D gene, J gene, CDR3 DNA, CDR3 protein. D genes are given only for firm matches. Clone size appears in some rows only: once, few, many, or a class for an expanded clone.

V: TRBV5-6
size: .
D: TRBD1
J: TRBJ1-1
DNA: TGTGCCAGCAGCTTGGTTCAGGGGGCAGACACTGAAGCTTTCTTT
CDR3: CASSLVQGADTEAFF

V: TRBV9
size: .
D: .
J: TRBJ2-5
DNA: TGTGCCAGCAGCGCTTTTCCCGCGGAAATTGGAGAGACCCAGTACTTC
CDR3: CASSAFPAEIGETQYF

V: TRBV5-6
size: .
D: .
J: TRBJ2-5
DNA: TGTGCCAGCAGCTTGGTGGGGGCAGAGACCCAGTACTTC
CDR3: CASSLVGAETQYF

V: TRBV7-9
size: .
D: TRBD2
J: TRBJ2-7
DNA: TGTGCCAGCACGTATGTGGGAGGGCCCCTACGGGACTACGAGCAGTACTTC
CDR3: CASTYVGGPLRDYEQYF

V: TRBV11-2
size: .
D: .
J: TRBJ2-7
DNA: TGTGCCAGCAGCTTAGGAGGGAACGGCTACGAGCAGTACTTC
CDR3: CASSLGGNGYEQYF

V: TRBV28
size: .
D: .
J: TRBJ1-5
DNA: TGTGCCAGCACTTTAGGGGGGTATAGCAATCAGCCCCAGCATTTT
CDR3: CASTLGGYSNQPQHF

V: TRBV5-5
size: few
D: TRBD1
J: TRBJ1-3
DNA: TGTGCCAGCAGCTTGCCGGGACAGACCTCTGGAAACACCATATATTTT
CDR3: CASSLPGQTSGNTIYF

V: TRBV5-6
size: .
D: .
J: TRBJ2-2
DNA: TGTGCCAGCAGCTTGGTAAGGCGGGACAGACTCCCCGGGGAGCTGTTTTTT
CDR3: CASSLVRRDRLPGELFF

V: TRBV9
size: .
D: TRBD1
J: TRBJ2-5
DNA: TGTGCCAGCAGCGTAGCTGGGCAGGGGGCTAGGGAGACCCAGTACTTC
CDR3: CASSVAGQGARETQYF

V: TRBV4-3
size: .
D: .
J: TRBJ2-7
DNA: TGCGCCAGCAGCCAAGATCGGATGGCAGGGTCCCCCGAGCAGTACTTC
CDR3: CASSQDRMAGSPEQYF

V: TRBV7-6
size: .
D: .
J: TRBJ2-5
DNA: TGTGCCAGCCCTGTCCCAGATTCCGCCTTGCAAGAGACCCAGTACTTC
CDR3: CASPVPDSALQETQYF

V: TRBV15
size: .
D: TRBD1
J: TRBJ2-7
DNA: TGTGCCACCAGCACACCGGGACAGGGGGCCGACGAGCAGTACTTC
CDR3: CATSTPGQGADEQYF

V: TRBV7-8
size: .
D: .
J: TRBJ2-5
DNA: TGTGCCAGCAGGCGGGACTGGACCCAAGCTGCCCAAGAGACCCAGTACTTC
CDR3: CASRRDWTQAAQETQYF

V: TRBV7-9
size: .
D: .
J: TRBJ2-7
DNA: TGTGCCAGCCATGGGGGGTTTGGCGAGCAGTACTTC
CDR3: CASHGGFGEQYF

V: TRBV5-4
size: .
D: TRBD1
J: TRBJ1-4
DNA: TGTGCCAGCAGCGGGGGACAGTCTGCAACTAATGAAAAACTGTTTTTT
CDR3: CASSGGQSATNEKLFF

V: TRBV4-3
size: .
D: TRBD2
J: TRBJ2-5
DNA: TGCGCCAGCAGCCCCGGACTAGAGCAAGAGACCCAGTACTTC
CDR3: CASSPGLEQETQYF